Listed below are T cell receptor beta chains from one sample, sequenced in a study of cytomegalovirus exposure and HLA in healthy donors. TCRdb keeps only in-frame clones here, not all; method: immunoSEQ multiplex PCR. The sample holds some 150,000 clones; more than 75% are singletons and the top ten take about 8.6%. The specimen was PBMCs. The receptor source for this set is a woman in her forties or fifties in good health and CMV-seropositive. Each CDR3 is given with its conserved first and last residue.

v_gene,CDR3aa
TRBV21-1,CASSKALWVSGTDTQYF
TRBV6-1,CASSPLREGHIYF
TRBV30,CAWSPGAAYGYTF
TRBV2,CASISTGSPSNTF
TRBV6-5,CASSYGTSGSDEQFF
TRBV28,CASSPPGNSGNTIYF
TRBV7-9,CASSFFQGKETQYF
TRBV6-1,CAFGTGDYEQYF
TRBV7-9,CASSRRLAGDSYQETQYF
TRBV5-1,CASRGPTGSYTF
TRBV5-4,CASSFGTANEKLFF
TRBV30,CAWSKDSFRGNTIYF
TRBV7-8,CASSFTDSAGNQPQHF
TRBV7-8,CASSFNRVMAQHF
TRBV14,CASSLRPTGPYSPLHF
TRBV9,CASSVVQGYTGELFF
TRBV5-1,CASSLAGQGVTNEKLFF
TRBV18,CASSPGTGDYEQYF
TRBV28,CASSLSLGGGGELFF
TRBV29-1,CSVEEGGTETQYF
TRBV27,CASSKSAGDYSYEQYF
TRBV9,CASSATGGYTYNSPLHF
TRBV28,CASSTTGGVSTEAFF
TRBV7-2,CASSYDSSYEQYF
TRBV9,CASSVVSGGELFF
TRBV28,CASADLDRANTEAFF
TRBV28,CASMGLAGYNEQFF
TRBV30,CAWGQIDEAFF
TRBV5-1,CASSSRLAGGYHNEQFF
TRBV5-4,CASSSGTGGLYGYTF
TRBV18,CASSPPPGDGQPQHF
TRBV11-2,CASSATRGVGGYTF
TRBV18,CASSPGGAWGNEQFF
TRBV7-9,CASSDRTDVDLYGYTF
TRBV6-5,CASSSTGLGEAFF
TRBV6-5,CASSYSSWTGSYGYTF
TRBV7-2,CASSLNWRGELFF